The present entry profiles one T cell receptor beta chain with its context. The sample belongs to a study of blood T cell repertoires in COVID-19. As for the study in general: The samples span acute and convalescent COVID-19 from the United States, Italy and Spain.

Authors' analysis steps: Researchers report that nucleated cell counts were estimated from reference gene primer amplification. Some clones are missing from TCRdb's copy, which holds only in-frame ones; the method was immunoSEQ multiplex PCR. The DNA gave D and trimming, while V, J and clone size come from that table. The sample carries tens of thousands of clones, roughly two thirds recorded once. V was pared by 3 bases and J by 10 bases, with 12 bases between. This CDR3 has 12 amino acids. Germline V CDR1 and CDR2: SGHTA, FQGNSA. Those designated as exposed participants met a COVID-19 case within 2 weeks before study entry.

This chain uses TRBV7-2 with TRBJ1-1; D is unresolved. Sequencing was done on a sample of PBMCs or T cells enriched from blood (not recorded which). The sequence derives from a woman between 55 and 75 years old who had been exposed to COVID-19. This chain's CDR3 is CASSFRGGAAFF. The CDR3 coding sequence is TGTGCCAGCAGCTTCCGGGGAGGAGCAGCTTTCTTT.